The clone carrying this TCR beta chain was counted ten times or more. One junction end does not reproduce the germline sequence, and a read error may be involved. RNA transcripts served as template for amplifying TCR beta CDR3 sequences. Amplification began with first-round RT-PCR using HTBI primers, then second-round multiplex PCR was performed. TCRdb re-derived calls from the multiplex PCR reads in MiXCR, one entry per CDR3 protein. The table shows 620,000 or so distinct CDR3 sequences, with approximately 21% occurring only once. This sample was taken from a study of Graves' ophthalmopathy and Graves' hyperthyroidism. Newly diagnosed, the hyperthyroidism patients had under 2 months' duration and were aged 18 to 65. The sample comprised peripheral blood. This TCR came from a woman aged 18-29 years with stable Graves' hyperthyroidism. Some clones in this sample may be carry-over from other donors' samples.

CDR3 region: CASSLGGQETQYF. As DNA, the CDR3 is TGTGCCAGCAGCTTAGGGGGACAAGAGACCCAGTACTTC. This rearrangement joins TRBV5-1 to TRBJ2-5; D possibly corresponds to TRBD1 (6 bases). CDR1 and CDR2 (germline): SGHRS, YFSETQ. The CDR3 runs to 13 residues.